These T cell receptor beta chains were read from a single sample in a study of blood T cell repertoires in COVID-19. Sequencing was performed with immunoSEQ multiplex PCR; in TCRdb, only in-frame clones are kept and a portion is missing. Among 80,000 to 95,000 clones listed, 65% to 85% were seen once. The specimen sequenced was peripheral blood. Source of these receptors: a woman older than 75 with active or convalescent COVID-19. CDR3s include the opening cysteine and the closing phenylalanine or tryptophan. The D gene is left open where the match is weak. Clone size, where shown, is once, few, many, or a class for clones that have expanded.

D,J,V,size,CDR3,DNA
NA,TRBJ1-2,TRBV2,NA,CASNQGLGGYTF,TGTGCCAGCAATCAGGGGTTGGGTGGCTACACCTTC
TRBD1,TRBJ1-4,TRBV5-6,NA,CASSDRGGDEKLFF,TGTGCCAGCAGCGACAGGGGCGGAGATGAAAAACTGTTTTTT
TRBD2,TRBJ2-5,TRBV3-1/TRBV3-2,NA,CASSQRTSGYQETQYF,TGTGCCAGCAGCCAAAGGACTAGCGGGTACCAAGAGACCCAGTACTTC
TRBD1,TRBJ2-1,TRBV9,NA,CASSPWTGSNEQFF,TGTGCCAGCAGCCCGTGGACAGGGAGCAATGAGCAGTTCTTC
NA,TRBJ2-1,TRBV20-1,NA,CSARAVSEQFF,TGCAGTGCTAGGGCCGTTTCTGAGCAGTTCTTC
TRBD2,TRBJ2-1,TRBV12-5,NA,CASGPSAGKDNEQFF,TGTGCTAGTGGTCCCTCAGCGGGGAAGGACAATGAGCAGTTCTTC
TRBD1,TRBJ2-5,TRBV18,NA,CASSQRQGDGETQYF,TGTGCCAGCTCTCAAAGACAGGGGGATGGAGAGACCCAGTACTTC
NA,TRBJ2-1,TRBV7-3,NA,CASSSGQSSYNEQFF,TGTGCCAGCAGCTCCGGACAAAGCTCCTACAATGAGCAGTTCTTC
NA,TRBJ1-5,TRBV24-1,NA,CATNLNTTVASNQPQHF,TGTGCCACCAACCTCAATACGACAGTCGCATCGAATCAGCCCCAGCATTTT
NA,TRBJ2-1,TRBV13,NA,CASSLGRQKSSYNEQFF,TGTGCCAGCAGCTTAGGCCGACAGAAGAGCTCCTACAATGAGCAGTTCTTC
NA,TRBJ2-6,TRBV28,NA,CASSLPGGANVLTF,TGTGCCAGCAGTTTACCGGGTGGGGCCAACGTCCTGACTTTC
TRBD1,TRBJ2-3,TRBV5-8,NA,CASSTTGTGYTDTQYF,TGTGCCAGCAGCACCACAGGGACAGGGTACACAGATACGCAGTATTTT
NA,TRBJ2-7,TRBV5-6,NA,CASSLSGVYEQYF,TGTGCCAGCAGCTTAAGTGGAGTCTACGAGCAGTACTTC
TRBD1,TRBJ1-2,TRBV4-1,once,CASSQSGTGDSGYTF,TGCGCCAGCAGCCAATCGGGCACAGGGGACTCTGGCTACACCTTC
NA,TRBJ2-1,TRBV2,NA,CANLRKNEQFF,TGTGCCAACCTACGAAAGAATGAGCAGTTCTTC
NA,TRBJ1-5,TRBV6-5,few,CASLGGVYQPQHF,TGTGCCAGCCTCGGGGGGGTGTATCAGCCCCAGCATTTT
TRBD2,TRBJ2-2,TRBV3-1/TRBV3-2,NA,CASSQGRLAGGRAGELFF,TGTGCCAGCAGCCAAGGACGACTAGCGGGGGGACGGGCCGGGGAGCTGTTTTTT
NA,TRBJ2-2,TRBV19,NA,CASSIERQVIGELFF,TGTGCCAGTAGTATAGAGCGACAGGTTATCGGGGAGCTGTTTTTT
TRBD2,TRBJ2-1,TRBV19,few,CASSIAGLAGAGYNEQFF,TGTGCCAGTAGTATAGCCGGACTAGCGGGAGCCGGCTACAATGAGCAGTTCTTC
NA,TRBJ2-1,TRBV5-1,NA,CASSFDRRDNEQFF,TGCGCCAGCAGCTTTGACAGGAGAGACAATGAGCAGTTCTTC
NA,TRBJ2-1,TRBV30,NA,CAFGGVRNEQFF,TGTGCCTTCGGAGGTGTTCGCAATGAGCAGTTCTTC
NA,TRBJ2-3,TRBV28,NA,CASSLGGARADTQYF,TGTGCCAGCAGTTTAGGGGGGGCGCGCGCAGATACGCAGTATTTT
NA,TRBJ1-3,TRBV9,NA,CASSVMSSVSGNTIYF,TGTGCCAGCAGCGTAATGAGTTCTGTCTCTGGAAACACCATATATTTT
TRBD2,TRBJ2-1,TRBV7-3,few,CASSPSGAYNEQFF,TGTGCCAGCAGCCCCAGCGGGGCCTACAATGAGCAGTTCTTC